Listed below are T cell receptor beta chains from one sample, sequenced in a study of cytomegalovirus exposure and HLA in healthy donors. Clones were sequenced by immunoSEQ multiplex PCR, and TCRdb holds only the in-frame ones, with some missing. Reported are 130,000 or so clones; the ten largest clones contain approximately 1.6%. Sequencing was done on a sample of PBMCs. The receptor set was obtained from a woman aged 35 to 49 in good health and CMV-seropositive. Each CDR3 is given with its conserved first and last residue. The order of the fields is D gene, V gene, J gene, CDR3 protein, CDR3 DNA. A D gene is named only where the DNA matches it firmly.

d_gene: TRBD1; v_gene: TRBV11-2; j_gene: TRBJ1-5; CDR3aa: CASSQTGSSNQPQHF; CDR3nt: TGTGCCAGCAGCCAGACAGGGAGTAGCAATCAGCCCCAGCATTTT
d_gene: TRBD1; v_gene: TRBV28; j_gene: TRBJ1-2; CDR3aa: CASSPGGSNYGYTF; CDR3nt: TGTGCCAGCAGCCCAGGGGGATCTAACTATGGCTACACCTTC
d_gene: NA; v_gene: TRBV28; j_gene: TRBJ1-2; CDR3aa: CASTVGPLGHGYTF; CDR3nt: TGTGCCAGCACCGTTGGGCCCTTGGGTCATGGCTACACCTTC
d_gene: NA; v_gene: TRBV7-8; j_gene: TRBJ2-7; CDR3aa: CASSHLSMPYEQYF; CDR3nt: TGTGCCAGCAGCCACCTTTCGATGCCCTACGAGCAGTACTTC
d_gene: NA; v_gene: TRBV6-6; j_gene: TRBJ2-2; CDR3aa: CASRQGQTTGELFF; CDR3nt: TGTGCCAGCAGACAGGGCCAAACAACCGGGGAGCTGTTTTTT
d_gene: NA; v_gene: TRBV21-1; j_gene: TRBJ1-5; CDR3aa: CASSHPHINRGDNQPQHF; CDR3nt: TGTGCCAGCAGCCACCCCCATATAAACAGGGGCGACAATCAGCCCCAGCATTTT
d_gene: NA; v_gene: TRBV4-1; j_gene: TRBJ1-4; CDR3aa: CASSHVQAQYNEKLFF; CDR3nt: TGCGCCAGCAGCCATGTACAGGCGCAATATAATGAAAAACTGTTTTTT
d_gene: NA; v_gene: TRBV15; j_gene: TRBJ1-5; CDR3aa: CATSRALQGWANQPQHF; CDR3nt: TGTGCCACCAGCAGAGCTCTTCAGGGGTGGGCCAATCAGCCCCAGCATTTT
d_gene: NA; v_gene: TRBV19; j_gene: TRBJ2-1; CDR3aa: CASSRSPAGPYNEQFF; CDR3nt: TGTGCCAGTAGTAGGTCCCCCGCGGGGCCCTACAATGAGCAGTTCTTC
d_gene: NA; v_gene: TRBV18; j_gene: TRBJ2-1; CDR3aa: CASSPTINEQFF; CDR3nt: TGTGCCAGCTCACCGACTATCAATGAGCAGTTCTTC
d_gene: TRBD2; v_gene: TRBV9; j_gene: TRBJ2-1; CDR3aa: CASSGAGGLDEQFF; CDR3nt: TGTGCCAGCAGCGGGGCGGGAGGGTTAGATGAGCAGTTCTTC
d_gene: NA; v_gene: TRBV7-2; j_gene: TRBJ2-7; CDR3aa: CASSFGAGGQYF; CDR3nt: TGTGCCAGCAGCTTCGGAGCGGGCGGGCAGTACTTC
d_gene: NA; v_gene: TRBV2; j_gene: TRBJ2-5; CDR3aa: CASRQGVSQETQYF; CDR3nt: TGTGCCAGCAGACAGGGCGTCAGCCAAGAGACCCAGTACTTC
d_gene: NA; v_gene: TRBV6-6; j_gene: TRBJ2-3; CDR3aa: CASSPPGEDTQYF; CDR3nt: TGTGCCAGCAGTCCCCCGGGGGAAGATACGCAGTATTTT
d_gene: TRBD1; v_gene: TRBV27; j_gene: TRBJ2-1; CDR3aa: CASSSGGSYNEQFF; CDR3nt: TGTGCCAGCAGTTCAGGGGGCTCCTACAATGAGCAGTTCTTC
d_gene: NA; v_gene: TRBV6-1; j_gene: TRBJ1-5; CDR3aa: CASRSESVSNQPQHF; CDR3nt: TGTGCCAGCAGAAGCGAGTCAGTTAGCAATCAGCCCCAGCATTTT
d_gene: NA; v_gene: TRBV27; j_gene: TRBJ1-1; CDR3aa: CASSLGGDTEAFF; CDR3nt: TGTGCCAGCAGTTTAGGGGGGGACACTGAAGCTTTCTTT
d_gene: TRBD2; v_gene: TRBV19; j_gene: TRBJ2-1; CDR3aa: CASRSMAGVNEQFF; CDR3nt: TGTGCCAGTAGAAGTATGGCGGGAGTGAATGAGCAGTTCTTC
d_gene: NA; v_gene: TRBV15; j_gene: TRBJ1-1; CDR3aa: CATSRAPTLNTEAFF; CDR3nt: TGTGCCACCAGCAGAGCCCCCACTTTGAACACTGAAGCTTTCTTT
d_gene: NA; v_gene: TRBV28; j_gene: TRBJ1-5; CDR3aa: CASSLGGLGNQPQHF; CDR3nt: TGTGCCAGCAGCCTTGGAGGTTTGGGCAATCAGCCCCAGCATTTT
d_gene: TRBD2; v_gene: TRBV9; j_gene: TRBJ2-5; CDR3aa: CASSVRAGQETQYF; CDR3nt: TGTGCCAGCAGCGTACGAGCGGGGCAAGAGACCCAGTACTTC
d_gene: TRBD2; v_gene: TRBV7-7; j_gene: TRBJ2-3; CDR3aa: CASRRGLAVTDTQYF; CDR3nt: TGTGCCAGCAGGAGGGGACTAGCGGTCACAGATACGCAGTATTTT
d_gene: NA; v_gene: TRBV11-1; j_gene: TRBJ2-7; CDR3aa: CASSPNRDEQYF; CDR3nt: TGTGCCAGCAGCCCTAACAGGGACGAGCAGTACTTC
d_gene: NA; v_gene: TRBV19; j_gene: TRBJ2-7; CDR3aa: CASSISSSSYEQYF; CDR3nt: TGTGCCAGTAGTATATCTAGTAGCTCCTACGAGCAGTACTTC
d_gene: NA; v_gene: TRBV19; j_gene: TRBJ2-7; CDR3aa: CASSIAGAEQYF; CDR3nt: TGTGCCAGTAGTATAGCGGGAGCCGAGCAGTACTTC
d_gene: TRBD1; v_gene: TRBV25-1; j_gene: TRBJ1-1; CDR3aa: CASSEYGDRATEAFF; CDR3nt: TGTGCCAGCAGTGAATATGGGGACAGGGCCACTGAAGCTTTCTTT
d_gene: TRBD2; v_gene: TRBV7-7; j_gene: TRBJ2-1; CDR3aa: CASSLDAGGGDEQFF; CDR3nt: TGTGCCAGCAGCTTAGATGCGGGAGGGGGGGATGAGCAGTTCTTC
d_gene: NA; v_gene: TRBV5-5; j_gene: TRBJ2-7; CDR3aa: CASSLDTGPYEQYF; CDR3nt: TGTGCCAGCAGCTTGGACACAGGCCCCTACGAGCAGTACTTC
d_gene: NA; v_gene: TRBV28; j_gene: TRBJ1-4; CDR3aa: CASSLTDRDEKLFF; CDR3nt: TGTGCCAGCAGTTTAACGGACAGAGATGAAAAACTGTTTTTT
d_gene: TRBD1; v_gene: TRBV7-8; j_gene: TRBJ1-5; CDR3aa: CASSLVGETGGVNQPQHF; CDR3nt: TGTGCCAGCAGCTTAGTGGGTGAGACAGGGGGCGTAAATCAGCCCCAGCATTTT
d_gene: TRBD1; v_gene: TRBV5-6; j_gene: TRBJ2-3; CDR3aa: CASSSGTGGDTQYF; CDR3nt: TGTGCCAGCAGCTCCGGGACAGGTGGAGATACGCAGTATTTT
d_gene: NA; v_gene: TRBV9; j_gene: TRBJ2-7; CDR3aa: CASSLRAGLTYEQYF; CDR3nt: TGTGCCAGCAGCCTCCGAGCGGGCTTAACCTACGAGCAGTACTTC
d_gene: NA; v_gene: TRBV5-5; j_gene: TRBJ1-2; CDR3aa: CASSLGPNYGYTF; CDR3nt: TGTGCCAGCAGCTTGGGGCCTAACTATGGCTACACCTTC
d_gene: TRBD2; v_gene: TRBV7-3; j_gene: TRBJ2-2; CDR3aa: CASSPGGVAAGELFF; CDR3nt: TGTGCCAGCAGCCCTGGGGGGGTTGCGGCGGGGGAGCTGTTTTTT
d_gene: NA; v_gene: TRBV9; j_gene: TRBJ2-7; CDR3aa: CASSASGVARSYEQYF; CDR3nt: TGTGCCAGCAGCGCCTCAGGGGTTGCCCGCTCCTACGAGCAGTACTTC
d_gene: TRBD1; v_gene: TRBV10-3; j_gene: TRBJ1-3; CDR3aa: CAIRPGTGENTIYF; CDR3nt: TGTGCCATCAGACCCGGGACAGGCGAAAACACCATATATTTT
d_gene: NA; v_gene: TRBV7-7; j_gene: TRBJ2-2; CDR3aa: CASSLDRNTGELFF; CDR3nt: TGTGCCAGCAGCCTGGACAGGAACACCGGGGAGCTGTTTTTT
d_gene: NA; v_gene: TRBV27; j_gene: TRBJ1-2; CDR3aa: CASMLAIANYGYTF; CDR3nt: TGTGCCAGCATGTTGGCCATCGCTAACTATGGCTACACCTTC
d_gene: TRBD1; v_gene: TRBV6-5; j_gene: TRBJ1-1; CDR3aa: CASSRQGWTTEASF; CDR3nt: TGTGCCAGCAGCCGACAGGGGTGGACCACTGAAGCTTCCTTT
d_gene: NA; v_gene: TRBV28; j_gene: TRBJ1-2; CDR3aa: CASSLRVLRGRNYGYTF; CDR3nt: TGTGCCAGCAGTTTGAGGGTCCTTCGGGGTAGGAACTATGGCTACACCTTC
d_gene: TRBD2; v_gene: TRBV30; j_gene: TRBJ2-3; CDR3aa: CAWSAGGDTQYF; CDR3nt: TGTGCCTGGAGTGCGGGGGGGGATACGCAGTATTTT
d_gene: NA; v_gene: TRBV18; j_gene: TRBJ1-5; CDR3aa: CASSPDGSGQPQHF; CDR3nt: TGTGCCAGCTCACCGGACGGTTCAGGGCAGCCCCAGCATTTT
d_gene: TRBD1; v_gene: TRBV6-5; j_gene: TRBJ2-7; CDR3aa: CASSFDRGPYEQYF; CDR3nt: TGTGCCAGCAGTTTCGACAGGGGGCCCTACGAGCAGTACTTC
d_gene: NA; v_gene: TRBV6-5; j_gene: TRBJ2-7; CDR3aa: CASSYSGGLSSYEQYF; CDR3nt: TGTGCCAGCAGTTACTCCGGGGGTTTGAGCTCCTACGAGCAGTACTTC
d_gene: TRBD1; v_gene: TRBV27; j_gene: TRBJ2-3; CDR3aa: CASNRQGTDTQYF; CDR3nt: TGTGCCAGTAACCGACAGGGGACAGATACGCAGTATTTT
d_gene: NA; v_gene: TRBV4-3; j_gene: TRBJ1-2; CDR3aa: CASSMGGIYGYTF; CDR3nt: TGCGCCAGCAGCATGGGGGGGATCTATGGCTACACCTTC
d_gene: NA; v_gene: TRBV5-1; j_gene: TRBJ1-1; CDR3aa: CASQEGMNTEAFF; CDR3nt: TGCGCCAGCCAGGAGGGTATGAACACTGAAGCTTTCTTT
d_gene: NA; v_gene: TRBV7-8; j_gene: TRBJ1-2; CDR3aa: CASNTEGVSNYGYTF; CDR3nt: TGTGCCAGCAACACCGAGGGGGTTTCTAACTATGGCTACACCTTC